Reported below is one T cell receptor (beta chain). Its antigen remains unidentified. The CDR3 has 15 amino acids. With V trimmed by 0 bases and J by 4 bases, 7 bases remained unmatched. CDR1 is SGDLS and CDR2 is YYNGEE in the germline V gene. With 60 Vbeta and 13 Jbeta primers, the PCR was carried out. The repertoire was sequenced with immunoSEQ multiplex PCR; TCRdb's copy has only in-frame clones and lacks some. The repertoire has 180,000 or so clones, approximately 71% of them found once; the top ten carry 7.7%. This entry comes from a study of cytomegalovirus exposure and HLA in healthy donors. Study conclusions and caveats: The dataset shows that most TCR sequences were rare, while some public TCRs occurred in many donors. Donors belonging to an Asian-associated ancestry cluster reportedly showed fewer N-insertions in productive TCRs than the approximately 680-donor mean, according to what a later analysis found. In a later analysis, several top co-occurrence clusters appeared linked to parvovirus B19, influenza, CMV and Epstein-Barr virus.

The J gene is TRBJ2-7, the V gene TRBV9; 7 bases fit TRBD2. The sequence came from a woman aged 40 to 50 in good health and CMV-seropositive. The sequenced material came from PBMCs. The CDR3 region is CASSVGGGKAYEQYF. The CDR3 DNA is TGTGCCAGCAGCGTAGGGGGAGGGAAGGCGTACGAGCAGTACTTC.